This TCR beta chain was captured in a study of T cells in Graves' hyperthyroidism and ophthalmopathy. Study details: Any treatment followed the collection of peripheral blood at initial diagnosis.

From RNA transcripts, TCR beta CDR3 regions were amplified. Primed by the HTBI set, a first-round RT-PCR was run on the TCR CDR3. A single record per CDR3 protein comes from TCRdb applying MiXCR to the multiplex PCR reads. This table has over 500,000 distinct CDR3 sequences, around 13% appearing once. In its sample, this clonotype was seen many times. The antigen remains unidentified. Findings and caveats of the study: Stable hyperthyroidism and ophthalmopathy were separated using 13 V-J signatures. Most clonotypes expanded in the thyroid (above 0.001) were also present in blood.

The V gene's germline CDR1 is SGHTA and CDR2 FQGNSA. J was trimmed by 4 bases and V by 5 bases; bases with no gene match: 5. The length of the CDR3 is 15 residues. On the basis of clinical symptoms, serum thyroxine and TRAb, thyroid ultrasound and orbital computed tomography, diagnoses were made. Sequencing input: blood. This sequence was found in a woman aged 40 to 50 with Graves' hyperthyroidism. The chain links TRBV7-2 to TRBJ2-6; 7 positions match TRBD2. CDR3 sequence (DNA): TGTGCCAGCAGCCAGACTAGCTCCGGGGCCAACGTCCTGACTTTC. Protein sequence: CASSQTSSGANVLTF.